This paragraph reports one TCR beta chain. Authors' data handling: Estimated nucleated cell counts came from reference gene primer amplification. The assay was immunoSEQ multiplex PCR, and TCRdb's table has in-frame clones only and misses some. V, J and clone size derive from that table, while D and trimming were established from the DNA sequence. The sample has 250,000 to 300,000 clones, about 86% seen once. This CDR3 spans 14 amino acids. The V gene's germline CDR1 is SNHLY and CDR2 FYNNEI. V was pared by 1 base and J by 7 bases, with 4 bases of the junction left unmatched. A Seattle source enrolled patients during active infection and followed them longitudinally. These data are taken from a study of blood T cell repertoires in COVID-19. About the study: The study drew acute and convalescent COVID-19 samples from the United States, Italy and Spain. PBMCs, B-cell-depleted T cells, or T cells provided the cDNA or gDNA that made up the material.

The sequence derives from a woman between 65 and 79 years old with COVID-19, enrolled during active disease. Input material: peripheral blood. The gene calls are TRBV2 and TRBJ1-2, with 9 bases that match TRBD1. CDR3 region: CASSEGQGVFGYTF. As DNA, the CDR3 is TGTGCCAGCAGTGAAGGACAGGGGGTTTTTGGCTACACCTTC.